This entry is about one T cell receptor (beta chain). Its antigen is unknown. The record has no base qualities; no much larger clone is one base away. Each clonotype received, on average, about 9.7x coverage in deep resolution sequencing performed on a MiSeq, where the target depth lay between 1 in 1 million and 1 in 200,000 T cells. The immunoSEQ hsTCRB Kit was used to generate TCR beta libraries. The source study handled its data this way. ImmunoSEQ Data Assistant and ImmunoSEQ Analyzer were used for data analysis, and V, D and J genes were assigned according to IMGT definitions. Clonality, which ranges from 0 to 1, was calculated as one minus the normalized Shannon entropy of productive rearrangement frequencies. Only overrepresented clonotypes making up at least 0.05% of each patient's repertoire were included in the public clonotype analysis. Some 13 age-matched healthy donor repertoires from immuneACCESS served as clonality controls. TCRdb re-hosts the immuneACCESS table, in-frame sequences only. Its copies lack some clones; in the studies checked, an unresolved V gene accounts for under half of them, and the cause for the rest is not known. V, J and clone size were drawn from that table, and D and trimming were deduced from the DNA. The sample table records some 29,000 clones; about 70% of these occur just once. The ten largest make up about half of the sample.

This sample was taken from a study of cytotoxic CD8 clonotypes in ibrutinib-treated CLL (dated by TCRdb to about 2021). The study in broad terms: The cohort had around twelve relapsed/refractory and approximately 15 treatment-naive patients; about 17 were IGHV unmutated. Longitudinal samples were available for about 30% of the roughly 86 trial participants. Cryopreserved peripheral blood mononuclear cells were obtained before treatment, at response, and at either sustained remission or disease progression. Patients were still on ibrutinib when every remission and progressive disease sample was collected. Response samples were obtained after a median of 12 months of treatment, with a range of about 6 to 36 months. On average, each sample had approximately 250,000 productive templates and 94,082 productive rearrangements. Responses were partial in roughly 24 patients and complete in 2; after median about 68 months follow-up, around 15 stayed in remission and around 12 progressed.

What the research found in general, with its limitations: An increase in clonality was observed at ibrutinib response, with clonality remaining stable during sustained remission and falling back toward baseline at progression. Sampling times were not matched between sustained-remission and progressing patients, and lymph node repertoires were not studied. Baseline clonality exceeded that of age-matched healthy donors and correlated strongly with circulating CD8+ T-cell counts. Public clonotypes were found to be uncommon and were observed to contract or remain stable during treatment; the increase in clonality was shown to reflect expansion of private clonotypes at ibrutinib response.

For TCR beta library preparation, approximately 2 micrograms of genomic DNA were extracted from the cryopreserved PBMCs. Longitudinal blood samples from CLL patients on ibrutinib monotherapy were analyzed using high-throughput TCR beta sequencing. The patients took part in an open-label, single-center phase 2 trial of ibrutinib monotherapy. The CDR3 runs 14 residues from the cysteine to the phenylalanine. Only the CDR3 DNA is retained, 42 bases long and in frame from the first base. V loses 4 bases, J loses 2 bases, and the germline ends lie 13 bases apart. As encoded in the germline V gene, CDR1 is SGHRS while CDR2 is YFSETQ.

The chain was built from TRBV5-1 and TRBJ2-7; TRBD1 is a weak D gene call, 5 bases matching. The sample was PBMCs, taken after 36 months of ibrutinib treatment. The sequence was obtained from a human donor with chronic lymphocytic leukemia. The CDR3 reads CASSLQERTYEQYF. In nucleotides, the sequence is TGCGCCAGCAGCCTACAGGAGAGGACCTACGAGCAGTACTTC.